Shown below are 5 T cell receptor beta chains from a single sample sequenced in a study of cytomegalovirus exposure and HLA in healthy donors. PCR used 60 Vbeta primers and 13 Jbeta primers. Sequencing used immunoSEQ multiplex PCR; TCRdb keeps in-frame clones, though not all of them. The sample lists some 160,000 clones; 70% to 90% were seen once. The sample consisted of PBMCs. The receptors were gathered from a man aged 25 to 40 in good health and CMV-seropositive.

V is TRBV10-3 and J is TRBJ2-1, with TRBD2 matching over 8 bases. Germline V lookup: CDR1 ENHRY, CDR2 SYGVKD. The CDR3 is made up of 15 amino acids. V dropped 6 bases and J dropped 2; count of bases not matched to a gene: 6. This chain's CDR3 is CAISPTAGAYNEQFF. CDR3 coding DNA: TGTGCCATCAGCCCCACAGCGGGAGCCTACAATGAGCAGTTCTTC.

The V and J genes are TRBV27 and TRBJ1-1; D is ambiguous. CDR1 and CDR2 (germline): MNHEY, SMNVEV (reference sequence). Trimming removed 6 bases at V and 5 bases at J, with 10 bases between. The CDR3 extends over 12 amino acids. This chain's CDR3 is CASSRGGTEAFF. The CDR3 bases are TGTGCCAGCAGCCGAGGAGGGACTGAAGCTTTCTTT.

The chain is built from TRBV7-9 and TRBJ2-2; D possibly corresponds to TRBD1 (6 bases). The V end lost 9 bases, the J end lost 2 bases, and 16 bases lay between the germline ends. CDR1 SEHNR and CDR2 FQNEAQ come from the germline V gene (reference sequence). The CDR3 has 15 residues. This chain's CDR3 is CASRIGQLNTGELFF. The CDR3 nucleotides read TGTGCCAGTCGGATAGGACAGTTAAACACCGGGGAGCTGTTTTTT. Full variable domain (outside the CDR3, taken from reference TRBV7-9 and TRBJ2-2): DTGVSQNPRHKITKRGQNVTFRCDPISEHNRLYWYRQTLGQGPEFLTYFQNEAQLEKSRLLSDRFSAERPKGSFSTLEIQRTEQGDSAMYLCASRIGQLNTGELFFGEGSRLTVL.

The CDR3 DNA follows: TGCAGCGTTGTGGGAGAATGGACCTACAATGAGCAGTTCTTC. Its protein is CSVVGEWTYNEQFF. This chain links TRBV29-1 with TRBJ2-1; TRBD2 might be the D (5 bases). Trimming left V 4 bases short and J 2 bases short, with 12 bases between. The CDR3 runs 14 residues. Germline CDR1 and CDR2: SQVTM and ANQGSEA.

The rearrangement joins TRBV5-4 to TRBJ1-1; D ambiguous. V lost 5 bases and J lost 0, with 14 bases in between. Per germline, CDR1 SGHNT and CDR2 YYREEE (reference sequence). The length of the CDR3 is 15 residues. The CDR3 DNA follows: TGTGCCAGCAGTCCCCAGTGGGAGGTGAACACTGAAGCTTTCTTT. It codes for CASSPQWEVNTEAFF.